This TCR beta chain was captured in a study of cytomegalovirus exposure and HLA in healthy donors. On this clone: Antigen specificity is unknown.

Though probably carrying unrecorded immune exposures, donors were nominally healthy at sampling. Germline-derived CDR1 and CDR2 are SNHLY and FYNNEI. J was trimmed by 8 bases and V by 6 bases; bases with no gene match: 12. CDR3 length: 14 amino acids. The PCR ran on 60 Vbeta and 13 Jbeta primers. The repertoire was sequenced with immunoSEQ multiplex PCR; TCRdb's copy has only in-frame clones and lacks some. The sample contains around 94,000 clones, approximately 84% of which appear only once. General study results and limits: The study designated fewer than 200 TCR beta chains cytomegalovirus-associated. In a later analysis, the majority of CMV-associated beta chains seemingly showed HLA restriction. An analysis was carried out later, and it reportedly showed fewer N-insertions in an Asian-associated ancestry cluster than the approximately 670-donor mean.

The sequenced sample consisted of PBMCs. The chain couples TRBV2 to TRBJ1-2; 7 bases line up with TRBD1. This receptor was taken from a man between 18 and 29 years old in good health and CMV-seronegative. The CDR3 DNA follows: TGTGCCAGCAGCGATACACAGGGGAGGAGGGGCTACACCTTC. Protein: CASSDTQGRRGYTF.